This T cell receptor (beta chain) was sequenced for a study of T-cell reconstitution after alpha-beta-depleted transplantation in children. This clonotype was seen repeatedly, ten times or more. The library targeted TCRbeta and was prepared with unique molecular identifiers. TCRdb reanalysed the PCR reads using MiXCR and keeps one entry per CDR3 protein. The table includes over 550,000 distinct CDR3 sequences, approximately 10% detected once. The CDR3 runs 13 residues. Germline V CDR1 and CDR2: SQVTM, ANQGSEA. The germline V and J ends were trimmed by 7 bases and 5 bases, with 14 bases remaining between them.

The origin of this receptor is a human donor who donated a stem cell graft to a child with acute myeloid leukemia. The rearrangement links TRBV29-1 to TRBJ1-4, with D tentatively TRBD1 (5 bases). Source: PBMCs from the stem cell graft donor, taken from the stem cell graft. CDR3 DNA: TGCAGCGCCCGGGACTCGGGAAATGAAAAACTGTTTTTT. Its translation: CSARDSGNEKLFF. The full variable domain, with the rest looked up from reference TRBV29-1 and TRBJ1-4, is SAVISQKPSRDICQRGTSLTIQCQVDSQVTMMFWYRQQPGQSLTLIATANQGSEATYESGFVIDKFPISRPNLTFSTLTVSNMSPEDSSIYLCSARDSGNEKLFFGSGTQLSVL.